Listed below are T cell receptor beta chains from one sample, sequenced in a study of T cell clones after liver transplantation. Assay used: immunoSEQ multiplex PCR; TCRdb lists only in-frame clones, some missing. The table includes around 110,000 clones, approximately 90% detected once. Sequenced material: CD4+ T cells from blood, taken 12 months after liver transplant. These receptors originate from a human patient who received a liver transplant. These T cells may partly come from the graft donor. The CDR3 runs from the conserved cysteine through the conserved F or W. A D gene is named only where the DNA matches it firmly. The listing skips clone size in some rows; elsewhere it reads once, few, many or a size class.

TRBV7-2	TRBJ1-3	-	TRBD1	TGTGCCAGCAGCAATGGACAGGGATCTTACTCTGGAAACACCATATATTTT	CASSNGQGSYSGNTIYF
TRBV19	TRBJ2-3	-	TRBD1	TGTGCCAGTAGTATTTTGGGACAGGGTATAGATACGCAGTATTTT	CASSILGQGIDTQYF
TRBV15	TRBJ2-1	-	-	TGTGCCACCAGCAGAGATCTCAATTTGCGAGGGAATGAGCAGTTCTTC	CATSRDLNLRGNEQFF
TRBV9	TRBJ2-6	-	-	TGTGCCAGCAGCGTAGGGGGAGCTGGGGCCAACGTCCTGACTTTC	CASSVGGAGANVLTF
TRBV5-1	TRBJ2-7	-	-	TGCGCCAGCAGCCTGGAGGGCCACGAGCAGTACTTC	CASSLEGHEQYF
TRBV19	TRBJ1-3	-	-	TGTGCCAGTAGTATTGACCAGGGAGGGTTCACCATATATTTT	CASSIDQGGFTIYF
TRBV9	TRBJ1-1	-	TRBD1	TGTGCCAGCAGCGTAGCCGGACAGGGTGCCACTGAAGCTTTCTTT	CASSVAGQGATEAFF
TRBV19	TRBJ2-7	-	TRBD2	TGTGCCAGTACCCTGACTAGCGGGCCCTTCGAGCAGTACTTC	CASTLTSGPFEQYF
TRBV6-1	TRBJ2-7	-	-	TGTGCCAGCAGTGAAGCGTCGTACGAGCAGTACTTC	CASSEASYEQYF
TRBV11-3	TRBJ2-5	-	TRBD1	TGTGCCAGCAGCTTAGGACGGGCAGGGGGTGCCCAAGAGACCCAGTACTTC	CASSLGRAGGAQETQYF
TRBV11-3	TRBJ1-1	once	TRBD1	TGTGCCAGCAGCCCTCCCGGGACAGTGAACACTGAAGCTTTCTTT	CASSPPGTVNTEAFF
TRBV4-1	TRBJ2-5	-	-	TGCGCCAGCAGCCAAGAGGGGCGAGAACACTGGGAGACCCAGTACTTC	CASSQEGREHWETQYF
TRBV29-1	TRBJ1-2	-	TRBD1	TGCAGCGTTGCGTTAGACAGGGTGGACTATGGCTACACCTTC	CSVALDRVDYGYTF
TRBV4-1	TRBJ2-3	-	-	TGCGCCATCGGAGGGGTAGCGACCGATACGCAGTATTTT	CAIGGVATDTQYF
TRBV19	TRBJ2-7	-	-	TGTGCCAGTAGCAGGACAGACCACGAGCAGTACTTC	CASSRTDHEQYF
TRBV30	TRBJ1-1	-	-	TGTGCCTGGACACAGGGAAAAACTGAAGCTTTCTTT	CAWTQGKTEAFF
TRBV2	TRBJ2-1	-	TRBD1	TGTGCCAGCAGCCGGGACAGTTACAATGAGCAGTTCTTC	CASSRDSYNEQFF
TRBV6-6	TRBJ2-7	-	-	TGTGCCAGCAGCCAAATACAGGCCTACGAGCAGTACTTC	CASSQIQAYEQYF
TRBV28	TRBJ2-7	-	-	TGTGCCAGCAGCCCGCTTCGGGCGGAAAGCTCCTACGAGCAGTACTTC	CASSPLRAESSYEQYF
TRBV7-3	TRBJ2-5	few	-	TGTGCCAGCAGCTTCTCCGGGCAAGAGACCCAGTACTTC	CASSFSGQETQYF
TRBV11-2	TRBJ1-1	-	TRBD1	TGTGCCAGCAGCTTAGATAGCGACAGGGATGAAGCTTTCTTT	CASSLDSDRDEAFF
TRBV10-2	TRBJ2-7	-	TRBD2	TGCGCCAGCACCTCCTCTAGCGGGGCTTACGAGCAGTACTTC	CASTSSSGAYEQYF
TRBV6-1	TRBJ2-2	-	-	TGTGCCAGCAGTGAAGCGGAGAGTGGAGTACCCGGGGAGCTGTTTTTT	CASSEAESGVPGELFF
TRBV4-2	TRBJ2-1	-	TRBD1	TGTGCCAGCAGCCGCTACCTTGGAGGGACAGGGGAAGGCAATGAGCAGTTCTTC	CASSRYLGGTGEGNEQFF
TRBV30	TRBJ1-1	-	TRBD1	TGTGCCTGGAATCTTCGGGGACAGGGAGGGAAAAACACTGAAGCTTTCTTT	CAWNLRGQGGKNTEAFF
TRBV27	TRBJ1-5	-	TRBD1	TGTGCCAGCTCAAAAGGTCCGGGACAGGGCGCCATTCCCAATCAGCCCCAGCATTTT	CASSKGPGQGAIPNQPQHF
TRBV7-7	TRBJ2-2	-	TRBD1	TGTGCCAGCAGCTTAGTAACAGGGGCCGCCGGGGAGCTGTTTTTT	CASSLVTGAAGELFF
TRBV7-9	TRBJ1-5	-	-	TGTGCCAGCAGCTCCGCCCGGGGGGGAAAGGCGGATCAGCCCCAGCATTTT	CASSSARGGKADQPQHF
TRBV6-1	TRBJ1-2	-	-	TGTGCCAGCAGTGCAGATTATGCGGGCTATGGCTACACCTTC	CASSADYAGYGYTF
TRBV5-1	TRBJ2-5	once	TRBD1	TGCGCCAGCAGCTTGGTGGCAGGGGGCCAAGAGACCCAGTACTTC	CASSLVAGGQETQYF
TRBV7-3	TRBJ1-1	once	-	TGTGCCAGCAGCTTCACAGGACGGGGTGAAGCTTTCTTT	CASSFTGRGEAFF
TRBV27	TRBJ2-7	-	-	TGTGCCAGCAGTCCCGGGACGGACTACGAGCAGTACTTC	CASSPGTDYEQYF
TRBV18	TRBJ1-5	-	-	TGTGCCAGCTCACCCCCGGGGGGAGGTGGAAGCAATCAGCCCCAGCATTTT	CASSPPGGGGSNQPQHF
TRBV6-1	TRBJ1-2	-	-	TGTGCCAGCAGTGAATCGGGGGGCACTAACTATGGCTACACCTTC	CASSESGGTNYGYTF
TRBV20-1	TRBJ1-1	-	-	TGCAGTGCTAGAGATAATATTGAAGCTTTCTTT	CSARDNIEAFF
TRBV5-4	TRBJ1-5	once	TRBD1	TGTGCCAGCAGCTCCGGACAGGGCAATCAGCCCCAGCATTTT	CASSSGQGNQPQHF
TRBV18	TRBJ2-1	-	-	TGTGCCAGCTCACCACCGGCACAGGGAATCAATGAGCAGTTCTTC	CASSPPAQGINEQFF
TRBV5-1	TRBJ1-1	-	-	TGCGCCAGCAGCTTGATGGGGGTTGAAGCTTTCTTT	CASSLMGVEAFF
TRBV9	TRBJ2-5	-	TRBD1	TGTGCCAGCAGCGTTACAGGGGATCAAGAGACCCAGTACTTC	CASSVTGDQETQYF
TRBV14	TRBJ2-1	-	-	TGTGCCAGCAGCCAGTTTGGGACGGCGCTCAATGAGCAGTTCTTC	CASSQFGTALNEQFF
TRBV7-2	TRBJ2-7	-	-	TGTGCCAGCAGCTTATCAGGGTTGATGTCCTACGAGCAGTACTTC	CASSLSGLMSYEQYF
TRBV15	TRBJ1-3	-	-	TGTGCCACCAGCAGAGTACGGAACTCTGGAAACACCATATATTTT	CATSRVRNSGNTIYF
TRBV7-3	TRBJ2-2	-	-	TGTGCCAGCAGCTTACTGAACACCGGGGAGCTGTTTTTT	CASSLLNTGELFF
TRBV29-1	TRBJ1-2	once	TRBD1	TGCAGCGTTCTACAGGGGTCGGAAGGCTACACCTTC	CSVLQGSEGYTF
TRBV28	TRBJ1-1	once	-	TGTGCCAGCAGTTTCTTAGATGGGAGCACTGAAGCTTTCTTT	CASSFLDGSTEAFF
TRBV7-2	TRBJ2-2	-	-	TGTGCCAGCAGCTTACGGATCCGGGCCGGGACCGGGGAGCTGTTTTTT	CASSLRIRAGTGELFF
TRBV9	TRBJ2-5	once	-	TGTGCCAGCAGCCCTAACGTGGAAGAGACCCAGTACTTC	CASSPNVEETQYF
TRBV29-1	TRBJ2-2	-	-	TGCAGCGTTTACCAGGGTATCGGGGAGCTGTTTTTT	CSVYQGIGELFF
TRBV10-3	TRBJ2-2	-	-	TGTGCCATCAGTGTCGGGGGCACCGGGGAGCTGTTTTTT	CAISVGGTGELFF
TRBV7-3	TRBJ1-1	-	-	TGTGCCAGCAGCCCGTTAGGGTCCCCTGAAGCTTTCTTT	CASSPLGSPEAFF
TRBV29-1	TRBJ1-5	-	TRBD1	TGCAGCGTTGGGGGGGGACAGGGCAATCAGCCCCAGCATTTT	CSVGGGQGNQPQHF
TRBV28	TRBJ2-1	-	-	TGTGCCAGCAAGGAAGTGGACAGTTTTTCGTTCAATGAGCAGTTCTTC	CASKEVDSFSFNEQFF
TRBV12-5	TRBJ1-1	once	TRBD1	TGTGCTAGTGGTTTAGCTGGACAGGTGAACACTGAAGCTTTCTTT	CASGLAGQVNTEAFF
TRBV7-9	TRBJ2-2	-	TRBD2	TGTGCCAGCAGCCCTCCGGGACTAACAAACACCGGGGAGCTGTTTTTT	CASSPPGLTNTGELFF
TRBV5-1	TRBJ2-1	-	TRBD1	TGCGCCAGCAGCCCGGGGACAGGGGGCAGTTCCTACAATGAGCAGTTCTTC	CASSPGTGGSSYNEQFF